These 30 T cell receptor beta chains were sequenced from one sample in a study of blood T cell repertoires in COVID-19. Clones were read by immunoSEQ multiplex PCR, and TCRdb kept only the in-frame ones, dropping some. This repertoire shows roughly 78,000 clones, 88% found once; its top ten account for roughly 28%. Sequencing input: peripheral blood. The source of these receptors is a middle-aged man with acute or convalescent COVID-19.

The chain employs TRBV11-2 and TRBJ2-3, with TRBD1 matching over 8 bases. The length of the CDR3 is 14 residues. V was clipped by 4 bases and J by 6 bases; unmatched bases: 6. Germline CDR1 SGHAT, CDR2 FQNNGV. CDR3 protein: CASSWTGMMDTQYF. The CDR3 coding sequence is TGTGCCAGCAGCTGGACAGGGATGATGGATACGCAGTATTTT.

CDR3 region: CASSLRGLGNTEAFF. The CDR3, as DNA: TGTGCCAGCAGCTTAAGGGGACTAGGGAACACTGAAGCTTTCTTT. The rearrangement joins TRBV11-2 to TRBJ1-1; D possibly corresponds to TRBD1 (5 bases). Germline V gene sequence: CDR1 SGHAT, CDR2 FQNNGV. There are 15 residues in the CDR3. Trimming stripped 2 bases from V and 1 base from J, with 11 bases between.

The DNA of the CDR3 is TGTGCCAGCAGTCCAGACAGGGGGCGGCAGCCCCAGCATTTT. It codes for CASSPDRGRQPQHF. The chain carries TRBV2 and TRBJ1-5; 10 bases line up with TRBD1. After removal of 5 bases from V and 7 bases from J, the junction contained 5 bases not matched to a gene. Germline-derived CDR1 and CDR2 are SNHLY and FYNNEI. The CDR3 contains 14 residues.

The chain links TRBV7-9 to TRBJ1-6; maybe TRBD1 (5 bases). This CDR3 comprises 17 residues. Trimming stripped 4 bases from V and 4 bases from J, with 17 bases between. Germline V CDR1 and CDR2: SEHNR, FQNEAQ (reference sequence). CDR3 protein: CASSSGGGFVYNSPLHF. The DNA of the CDR3 is TGTGCCAGCAGCTCCGGGGGGGGGTTCGTTTATAATTCACCCCTCCACTTT.

V and J are TRBV7-9 and TRBJ2-3; possible D gene TRBD2, 5 bases. The CDR3 is 15 residues long. Germline V gene sequence: CDR1 SEHNR, CDR2 FQNEAQ (reference sequence). V shed 3 bases and J shed 1 base, with 11 bases lying between them. The CDR3 protein is CASSFRPAGTDTQYF. CDR3 nucleotide sequence: TGTGCCAGCAGCTTTCGACCAGCGGGCACAGATACGCAGTATTTT.

This clone is a singleton in its sample. This rearrangement joins TRBV19 to TRBJ2-6, with D perhaps matching TRBD2 (6 bases). Germline lookup yields CDR1 LNHDA and CDR2 SQIVND (reference sequence). The CDR3 has 18 amino acids. Trimming left V 2 bases short and J 0 bases short, with 14 bases between. The CDR3 DNA reads TGTGCCAGTAGTATACCCGCGGGACGGAGCTCTGGGGCCAACGTCCTGACTTTC. Its translation: CASSIPAGRSSGANVLTF. Using reference TRBV19 and TRBJ2-6 for the parts outside the CDR3, the full variable domain is DGGITQSPKYLFRKEGQNVTLSCEQNLNHDAMYWYRQDPGQGLRLIYYSQIVNDFQKGDIAEGYSVSREKKESFPLTVTSAQKNPTAFYLCASSIPAGRSSGANVLTFGAGSRLTVL.

Note on this clone: Other DNA sequences in the sample encode the same CDR3. The V call is TRBV6-5, the J call TRBJ1-1; TRBD1 matches 9 bases. With 0 bases clipped from V and 3 bases from J, the junction kept 2 bases outside the gene matches. From germline, CDR1 is MNHEY and CDR2 SVGAGI. The CDR3 runs to 15 residues. The CDR3 protein is CASSYSRTGDTEAFF. The CDR3 DNA follows: TGTGCCAGCAGTTACTCGAGGACAGGGGACACTGAAGCTTTCTTT.

The rearrangement uses TRBV6-5 and TRBJ1-6; 9 bases match TRBD1. Per the germline V gene, CDR1 is MNHEY and CDR2 is SVGAGI. Trimming took 7 bases from V and 3 from J; bases not matched to a gene: 4. The length of the CDR3 is 15 residues. This CDR3 reads CASNPGQGYNSPLHF. The CDR3 nucleotides are TGTGCCAGCAATCCGGGACAGGGCTATAATTCACCCCTCCACTTT.

This clone was picked up a small number of times. The CDR3 loop is CASSRGTGDADTQYF. The CDR3 bases are TGTGCCAGCAGTCGTGGGACAGGGGATGCAGATACGCAGTATTTT. The J gene is TRBJ2-3, the V gene TRBV7-9, with 10 bases matching TRBD1. In germline, CDR1 is SEHNR, CDR2 FQNEAQ (reference sequence). CDR3 size: 15 residues. The J segment lost 4 bases and the V segment lost 6 bases, leaving 7 bases of the junction unmatched. The variable domain in full, with the rest retrieved from reference TRBV7-9 and TRBJ2-3, is DTGVSQNPRHKITKRGQNVTFRCDPISEHNRLYWYRQTLGQGPEFLTYFQNEAQLEKSRLLSDRFSAERPKGSFSTLEIQRTEQGDSAMYLCASSRGTGDADTQYFGPGTRLTVL.

The rearrangement uses TRBV29-1 and TRBJ2-3, with TRBD2 identical over 10 bases. The germline CDR1 and CDR2 sequences are SQVTM and ANQGSEA. V was pared by 2 bases and J by 1 base, with 3 bases of the junction left unmatched. The CDR3 runs 15 residues. This chain's CDR3 is CSVENLAGGTDTQYF. The CDR3 nucleotides read TGCAGCGTTGAAAACCTAGCGGGGGGCACAGATACGCAGTATTTT.

V and J are TRBV7-9 and TRBJ2-4, with a tentative D call TRBD2 (7 bases). The CDR3 runs 15 residues. Germline CDR1 SEHNR, CDR2 FQNEAQ (reference sequence). V was shortened by 3 bases and J by 2 bases, with 11 bases between the two germline ends. The CDR3 spells CASSFRGGTKNIQYF. As DNA, the CDR3 is TGTGCCAGCAGCTTTAGGGGGGGAACCAAAAACATTCAGTACTTC.

The CDR3 loop reads CASSFDLRGMNTEAFF. The CDR3 nucleotides read TGTGCCAGCAGCTTCGACCTACGGGGAATGAACACTGAAGCTTTCTTT. The chain joins TRBV5-6 to TRBJ1-1; no reliable D call. Deletions cut 2 bases from V and 0 bases from J, with 14 bases between. Germline values: CDR1 SGHDT, CDR2 YYEEEE. The CDR3 has 16 amino acids.

This chain connects TRBV18 to TRBJ2-3; tentative D call: TRBD2 (5 bases). The V gene lost 3 bases and the J gene lost 2 bases, with 9 bases spanning the gap. This CDR3 spans 14 amino acids. Per the germline V gene, CDR1 is KGHSH and CDR2 is LQKENI. Written as DNA, the CDR3 is TGTGCCAGCTCACCCGGGATTGTCACAGATACGCAGTATTTT. Amino acid sequence: CASSPGIVTDTQYF.

This chain uses TRBV13 with TRBJ2-7; 12 positions agree with TRBD2. CDR3 length equals 16 residues. The germline CDR1 and CDR2 sequences are PRHDT and FYEKMQ (reference sequence). The ends lost 2 bases at V and 6 bases at J; junction bases unmatched: 8. CDR3 sequence (DNA): TGTGCCAGCAGCTTACGTCTGGGACTAGCGGGTGTCGAGCAGTACTTC. It encodes CASSLRLGLAGVEQYF. The full variable domain, its missing parts supplied by reference TRBV13 and TRBJ2-7, is AAGVIQSPRHLIKEKRETATLKCYPIPRHDTVYWYQQGPGQDPQFLISFYEKMQSDKGSIPDRFSAQQFSDYHSELNMSSLELGDSALYFCASSLRLGLAGVEQYFGPGTRLTVT.

The chain combines TRBV7-3 with TRBJ2-1; 10 bases line up with TRBD1. The CDR3 has 15 residues. Germline V lookup: CDR1 SGHTA, CDR2 FQGTGA. V lost 5 bases, J lost 7 bases, and 8 bases stayed unmatched. The CDR3 DNA is TGTGCCAGCAGCAAACGGGACAGGGGTTCAAATGAGCAGTTCTTC. Encoded protein: CASSKRDRGSNEQFF.

The chain has TRBV6-4 and TRBJ2-1, with 12 bases matching TRBD1. Trimming removed 8 bases from V and 6 bases from J; junction bases left unmatched: 14. Germline values: CDR1 MRHNA, CDR2 SNTAGT. The CDR3 extends over 17 amino acids. CDR3 coding DNA: TGTGCCAGCCGTCCCGGGACAGGGGGCGCGTTCGGCAATGAGCAGTTCTTC. Translation gives CASRPGTGGAFGNEQFF.

This clone is a singleton in its sample. This chain links TRBV27 with TRBJ1-2; D ambiguous. The CDR3 totals 16 residues. Trimming took 0 bases from V and 4 from J, leaving 15 bases between them. Germline CDR1 and CDR2: MNHEY and SMNVEV (reference sequence). The CDR3 protein is CASSLSARQSAYGYTF. The DNA of the CDR3 is TGTGCCAGCAGTTTATCTGCGCGACAATCGGCCTATGGCTACACCTTC.

This clone was found once. V is TRBV3-1 (or the pseudogene TRBV3-2) and J is TRBJ1-1; no clear D. The V gene's germline CDR1 is LGHDT and CDR2 YNNKEL (reference sequence). This CDR3 comprises 13 residues. The germline V and J ends were trimmed by 6 bases and 2 bases, with 10 bases remaining between them. Here the CDR3 DNA reads TGTGCCAGCAGAAGAGGTGCTAACACTGAAGCTTTCTTT. Translated, it gives CASRRGANTEAFF.

The chain uses TRBV28 and TRBJ1-6; 7 bases map to TRBD1. J lost 10 bases, V lost 6 bases, and 12 bases had no gene match. The CDR3 length is 15 residues. Germline CDR1 MDHEN, CDR2 SYDVKM. CDR3 sequence: CASRVPGQGESPLHF. CDR3 DNA: TGTGCCAGCAGGGTCCCCGGGCAGGGGGAATCACCCCTCCACTTT.

The chain carries TRBV28 and TRBJ1-1; D gene unclear. The CDR3 is made up of 13 amino acids. Germline lookup yields CDR1 MDHEN and CDR2 SYDVKM. Trimming stripped 5 bases from V and 1 base from J, with 8 bases between. The CDR3 DNA sequence: TGTGCCAGCAGTAGGAGGTCGAACACTGAAGCTTTCTTT. Translating it yields CASSRRSNTEAFF.

CDR3 bases: TGCAGCGTTGAAAAGACAGTACCCTACGAGCAGTACTTC. Protein: CSVEKTVPYEQYF. This chain links TRBV29-1 with TRBJ2-7; a possible D gene is TRBD1 (5 bases). Trimming stripped 2 bases from V and 2 bases from J, with 10 bases between. Germline V CDR1 and CDR2: SQVTM, ANQGSEA. CDR3 size: 13 residues.

The V and J genes are TRBV2 and TRBJ2-7; 8 nucleotides align to TRBD1. The CDR3 length is 13 residues. From germline, CDR1 is SNHLY and CDR2 FYNNEI. Trimming took 7 bases from V and 0 from J; bases not matched to a gene: 2. The CDR3 DNA reads as TGTGCCAGCACCGGGACAGGCTCCTACGAGCAGTACTTC. Protein sequence: CASTGTGSYEQYF.

The chain is built from TRBV6-6 and TRBJ1-2; D is uncertain. Between the trimmed V and J ends, which lost 5 bases and 6 bases, there was a span of 13 bases. CDR3 length equals 13 residues. The V gene's germline CDR1 is MNHNY and CDR2 SVGAGI (reference sequence). The CDR3 DNA sequence: TGTGCCAGCAGTCCCCAGGACTTAAATGGCTACACCTTC. Its translation: CASSPQDLNGYTF.

This rearrangement joins TRBV11-2 to TRBJ1-3, with 7 bases matching TRBD1. The germline V gene has CDR1 SGHAT and CDR2 FQNNGV. The CDR3 extends over 15 amino acids. The V segment lost 7 bases and the J segment 0 bases; nucleotides outside the gene matches: 6. This chain's CDR3 is CASNQQGFSGNTIYF. CDR3 nucleotide sequence: TGTGCCAGCAACCAACAGGGGTTCTCTGGAAACACCATATATTTT.

The J gene is TRBJ2-1, the V gene TRBV18, with TRBD1 identical over 9 bases. V shed 3 bases, J shed 6 bases, and the junction held 9 bases outside the gene matches. CDR1 is KGHSH and CDR2 is LQKENI in the germline V gene. This CDR3 region has 16 residues. The DNA of the CDR3 is TGTGCCAGCTCACCCACGCGGACAGGGGTCACCAATGAGCAGTTCTTC. It is translated as CASSPTRTGVTNEQFF.

This clone was seen once. V is TRBV6-1 and J is TRBJ1-6, with unresolved D. Germline CDR1 and CDR2: MNHNS and SASEGT. CDR3 length: 16 amino acids. V shed 0 bases and J shed 5 bases, with 11 bases lying between them. The CDR3 bases are TGTGCCAGCAGTGAAGCCCGGGGAAAGGATAATTCACCCCTCCACTTT. Translating it yields CASSEARGKDNSPLHF.

The J gene is TRBJ2-3, the V gene TRBV9, with 10 nucleotides matching TRBD2. The V segment lost 1 base and the J segment 2 bases; nucleotides outside the gene matches: 4. The germline V gene has CDR1 SGDLS and CDR2 YYNGEE. This CDR3 contains 16 residues. In DNA, the CDR3 is TGTGCCAGCAGCGTACCCGGGACTAGCGTCACAGATACGCAGTATTTT. It yields the protein CASSVPGTSVTDTQYF.

The chain employs TRBV11-2 and TRBJ1-3; D not certain. V gave up 4 bases and J gave up 0 bases, with 13 bases separating them. The CDR3 spans 16 residues. Per the germline V gene, CDR1 is SGHAT and CDR2 is FQNNGV. The CDR3 DNA follows: TGTGCCAGCAGCTGGAGGGAAAGCCCCTCTGGAAACACCATATATTTT. Translating gives CASSWRESPSGNTIYF.

V and J are TRBV6-5 and TRBJ2-7, with 11 bases matching TRBD2. Germline CDR1 is MNHEY and CDR2 is SVGAGI. V dropped 7 bases and J dropped 0; count of bases not matched to a gene: 5. The CDR3 is 15 residues long. This CDR3 reads CASTVLAGGSYEQYF. In DNA, the CDR3 is TGTGCCAGCACAGTCCTAGCGGGGGGCTCCTACGAGCAGTACTTC.

The chain recombines TRBV19 with TRBJ1-1; 8 bases are a match to TRBD1. Trimming cost V 11 bases and J 4 bases; bases outside gene matches: 9. CDR1 LNHDA and CDR2 SQIVND come from the germline V gene (reference sequence). The CDR3 extends over 13 amino acids. CDR3 amino acids: CASRGQGSTEAFF. DNA of the CDR3: TGTGCCTCAAGAGGACAGGGATCCACTGAAGCTTTCTTT.